These 30 T cell receptor beta chains came from one sample sequenced in a study of cytomegalovirus exposure and HLA in healthy donors. PCR involved 60 Vbeta and 13 Jbeta primers. Clones were sequenced by immunoSEQ multiplex PCR, and TCRdb holds only the in-frame ones, with some missing. The sample holds approximately 170,000 clones, 76% seen once. Sequenced material: PBMCs. The receptors were sampled from a female donor in good health and CMV-seronegative.

The V call is TRBV7-9, the J call TRBJ2-5; D is undetermined. The CDR3 contains 15 residues. Trimming left V 0 bases short and J 1 base short, with 9 bases between. The germline V gene has CDR1 SEHNR and CDR2 FQNEAQ (reference sequence). The CDR3 is CASSLAEAAQETQYF. Written as DNA, the CDR3 is TGTGCCAGCAGCTTAGCAGAGGCAGCCCAAGAGACCCAGTACTTC.

The V and J genes are TRBV21-1 and TRBJ1-4. TRBV21-1 is a pseudogene segment. This CDR3 region has 16 residues. The CDR3 nucleotides read TGTGCCAGCGGATGTTTTCGGGAGCTTCTGAATGAAAAACTGTTTTTT. Amino acids: CASGCFRELLNEKLFF.

This clone has just a few counts. The chain recombines TRBV5-1 with TRBJ1-2; D remains ambiguous. Trimming removed 0 bases from V and 6 bases from J, with 9 bases in between. CDR1 is SGHRS and CDR2 is YFSETQ in the germline V gene. The CDR3 covers 13 residues. The CDR3 nucleotides are TGCGCCAGCAGCTTGGTAACCGGGGATGGCTACACCTTC. It specifies CASSLVTGDGYTF.

This clone was observed a single time. V is TRBV29-1 and J is TRBJ2-5; D gene uncertain. V was trimmed by 8 bases and J by 5 bases, leaving 15 bases between them. The CDR3 loop spans 12 amino acids. Germline V gene lookup returns CDR1 SQVTM and CDR2 ANQGSEA. CDR3 DNA: TGCAGCATCCGGCCGGCGAGGGAGACCCAGTACTTC. Its protein is CSIRPARETQYF.

V gene TRBV29-1 combines with J gene TRBJ1-1, with D perhaps TRBD1 (6 bases). This CDR3 comprises 15 residues. Germline assignment: CDR1 SQVTM and CDR2 ANQGSEA. V was trimmed by 3 bases and J by 1 base, leaving 15 bases between them. The CDR3, as DNA: TGCAGCGTTGATCCCAGGGGACACCCGAACACTGAAGCTTTCTTT. Translation: CSVDPRGHPNTEAFF.

The chain has TRBV7-2 and TRBJ2-5, with 8 bases identical to TRBD2. Looked up from germline, CDR1 is SGHTA and CDR2 is FQGNSA. V was pared by 3 bases and J by 5 bases, with 11 bases of the junction left unmatched. CDR3 size: 16 residues. The DNA of the CDR3 is TGTGCCAGCAGCTTTGTTCTTGGACGGGGGGGGGAGACCCAGTACTTC. Protein product: CASSFVLGRGGETQYF. Full variable domain (missing parts from reference TRBV7-2 and TRBJ2-5): GAGVSQSPSNKVTEKGKDVELRCDPISGHTALYWYRQSLGQGLEFLIYFQGNSAPDKSGLPSDRFSAERTGGSVSTLTIQRTQQEDSAVYLCASSFVLGRGGETQYFGPGTRLLVL.

The chain has TRBV2 and TRBJ1-3, with D perhaps TRBD1 (5 bases). Trimming removed 6 bases at V and 3 bases at J, with 12 bases between. The germline gives CDR1 SNHLY, CDR2 FYNNEI. This CDR3 is built from 14 residues. CDR3 amino acids: CASSAQGFGNTIYF. As DNA, the CDR3 is TGTGCCAGCAGCGCCCAGGGATTTGGAAACACCATATATTTT.

J is TRBJ1-6 and V is TRBV19; D unresolved. CDR1 is LNHDA and CDR2 is SQIVND in the germline V gene (reference sequence). CDR3 size: 14 residues. V was trimmed by 5 bases and J by 8 bases, leaving 13 bases between them. The chain's CDR3 is CASSRVGPYSPLHF. The CDR3 nucleotides read TGTGCCAGTAGTCGTGTGGGCCCATATTCACCCCTCCACTTT. The whole variable domain, filled in from reference TRBV19 and TRBJ1-6, reads DGGITQSPKYLFRKEGQNVTLSCEQNLNHDAMYWYRQDPGQGLRLIYYSQIVNDFQKGDIAEGYSVSREKKESFPLTVTSAQKNPTAFYLCASSRVGPYSPLHFGNGTRLTVT.

This clone was counted only a few times. This chain joins TRBV13 and TRBJ2-5, with D possibly matching TRBD1 (6 bases). V was trimmed by 2 bases and J by 4 bases, leaving 20 bases between them. Germline assignment: CDR1 PRHDT and CDR2 FYEKMQ (reference sequence). The length of the CDR3 is 17 residues. The CDR3, as DNA: TGTGCCAGCAGCTTAATGTCGAATAACAGGGTTAGAGAGACCCAGTACTTC. Amino acids: CASSLMSNNRVRETQYF.

This chain joins TRBV19 and TRBJ1-2; 8 bases line up with TRBD1. V lost 5 bases and J lost 6; bases outside the gene matches: 8. The germline CDR1 and CDR2 sequences are LNHDA and SQIVND (reference sequence). The CDR3 is 14 amino acids. CDR3 sequence (DNA): TGTGCCAGTAGTCTGGCCAGGGGGCGCGATGGCTACACCTTC. The encoded protein is CASSLARGRDGYTF.

As regards this clone: Other DNA sequences in the same sample also yield this CDR3. V usage is TRBV7-2 and J usage is TRBJ2-5; 12 bases agree with TRBD2. The CDR3 is 15 residues long. Germline trimming cut 1 base from V and 5 bases from J; bases unmatched to any gene: 2. Germline CDR1 reads SGHTA; CDR2 reads FQGNSA. CDR3 in amino acids: CASSLGGLAGETQYF. CDR3 coding DNA: TGTGCCAGCAGCTTAGGAGGACTAGCGGGGGAGACCCAGTACTTC.

This clone was seen a handful of times. The chain combines TRBV9 with TRBJ2-7, with 11 bases that match TRBD2. V shed 0 bases, J shed 2 bases, and the junction held 4 bases outside the gene matches. The CDR3 runs 16 residues. Germline assignment: CDR1 SGDLS and CDR2 YYNGEE. The CDR3 region has the DNA TGTGCCAGCAGCGTAGCGGGTAGCGGGGGGGCCTACGAGCAGTACTTC. The encoded protein is CASSVAGSGGAYEQYF.

The rearrangement joins TRBV30 to TRBJ1-1; D not certain. The CDR3 is made up of 13 amino acids. V was cut by 2 bases and J by 4 bases, with 11 bases left in between. Germline V CDR1 and CDR2: GTSNPN, SVGIG (reference sequence). In nucleotides, the CDR3 is TGTGCCTGGAGTAGACGGGAAGGCACTGAAGCTTTCTTT. This sequence encodes CAWSRREGTEAFF.

The genes are TRBV27 and TRBJ1-5; TRBD1 is a possible D gene (5 bases). The CDR3 sequence is 14 residues long. Germline V gives CDR1 MNHEY, CDR2 SMNVEV (reference sequence). V was shortened by 8 bases and J by 2 bases, with 13 bases between the two germline ends. This CDR3 reads CASAGGLGNQPQHF. CDR3 sequence (DNA): TGTGCCAGCGCGGGGGGGTTGGGCAATCAGCCCCAGCATTTT.

This chain connects TRBV7-2 to TRBJ2-3, with TRBD2 matching 12 bases. CDR1 is SGHTA, CDR2 FQGNSA, per germline. V shed 0 bases and J 1 base; nucleotides not matched to a gene: 5. This CDR3 has 18 residues. This chain's CDR3 is CASSLARLAGGRTDTQYF. CDR3 in DNA: TGTGCCAGCAGCTTAGCGAGGCTAGCGGGGGGGCGCACAGATACGCAGTATTTT.

This clone was seen a handful of times. The rearrangement links TRBV5-1 to TRBJ2-7, with 8 bases that match TRBD2. The CDR3 covers 14 residues. With V trimmed by 0 bases and J by 4 bases, 3 bases remained unmatched. Germline values: CDR1 SGHRS, CDR2 YFSETQ. The CDR3 nucleotides read TGCGCCAGCAGCTTGGTTAGCGGGGAATACGAGCAGTACTTC. Amino acids: CASSLVSGEYEQYF.

This chain's CDR3 is CASSARSSNQPQHF. In DNA form, the CDR3 reads TGTGCCAGCAGTGCCAGATCTAGCAATCAGCCCCAGCATTTT. The genes are TRBV2 and TRBJ1-5; the D is unclear. The V end was cut by 4 bases, the J end by 0 bases, with 7 bases between. The V gene's germline CDR1 is SNHLY and CDR2 FYNNEI. The CDR3 contains 14 residues. Complete variable domain (other parts from reference TRBV2 and TRBJ1-5): EPEVTQTPSHQVTQMGQEVILRCVPISNHLYFYWYRQILGQKVEFLVSFYNNEISEKSEIFDDQFSVERPDGSNFTLKIRSTKLEDSAMYFCASSARSSNQPQHFGDGTRLSIL.

A single count supports this clone. The rearrangement joins TRBV18 to TRBJ1-5; the D gene is possibly TRBD1 (5 bases). The V gene's germline CDR1 is KGHSH and CDR2 LQKENI. Trimming pared 1 base from V and 4 bases from J, leaving 11 bases between. The CDR3 has 15 residues. The DNA of the CDR3 is TGTGCCAGCTCACCACTAGGGGCCCCTAATCAGCCCCAGCATTTT. Translated: CASSPLGAPNQPQHF.

In DNA form, the CDR3 reads TGCGCCAGCAGCGATATTGGGGAGTCTAGGGCTTTCTTT. This codes for CASSDIGESRAFF. The chain joins TRBV4-3 to TRBJ1-1; D not certain. V dropped 5 bases and J dropped 11 bases, with 18 bases sitting between them. In germline, CDR1 is LGHNA, CDR2 YSLEER. The CDR3 is made up of 13 amino acids.

The V call is TRBV28, the J call TRBJ1-2, with D tentatively TRBD1 (6 bases). This CDR3 comprises 14 residues. The V end was cut by 6 bases, the J end by 4 bases, with 15 bases between. Germline loops: CDR1 MDHEN, CDR2 SYDVKM. This CDR3 reads CASSRGGSSYGYTF. The CDR3 DNA follows: TGTGCCAGCAGCCGCGGGGGCAGTTCCTATGGCTACACCTTC.

The chain employs TRBV5-8 and TRBJ2-2; 7 bases map to TRBD2. Germline CDR1 and CDR2: SGHTS and YDEGEE. CDR3 length equals 14 residues. V trimming: 7 bases; J trimming: 2 bases; junction bases outside the gene matches: 5. This chain's CDR3 is CASVLAVNTGELFF. For the CDR3, the DNA is TGTGCCAGCGTTCTAGCGGTTAACACCGGGGAGCTGTTTTTT. The full variable domain, completed using reference TRBV5-8 and TRBJ2-2, is EAGVTQSPTHLIKTRGQQATLRCSPISGHTSVYWYQQALGLGLQFLLWYDEGEERNRGNFPPRFSGRQFPNYSSELNVNALELEDSALYLCASVLAVNTGELFFGEGSRLTVL.

This sequence joins TRBV4-3 and TRBJ2-1; D might be TRBD2 (5 bases). Germline V lookup: CDR1 LGHNA, CDR2 YSLEER. The CDR3 consists of 15 residues. Trimming removed 8 bases from V and 5 bases from J, with 19 bases in between. In nucleotides, the CDR3 is TGCGCCAGCGCAAGGCAGTATTACGGGGACAATGAGCAGTTCTTC. It codes for CASARQYYGDNEQFF.

This rearrangement joins TRBV5-1 to TRBJ2-3, with unresolved D. Trimming pared 4 bases from V and 2 bases from J, leaving 5 bases between. The CDR3 runs 12 residues. Germline assignment: CDR1 SGHRS and CDR2 YFSETQ. DNA for the CDR3: TGCGCCAGCAGCCTAGACACAGATACGCAGTATTTT. Translating it yields CASSLDTDTQYF.

This rearrangement joins TRBV5-4 to TRBJ2-1; the match to TRBD2 covers 9 bases. The CDR3 totals 16 residues. Germline CDR1 is SGHNT and CDR2 is YYREEE (reference sequence). Trimming at V came to 2 bases and at J to 7 bases, leaving 10 bases not matched to a gene. CDR3 nucleotides: TGTGCCAGCAGCTTAGGGGTTGGAGCGGGGGGAAATGAGCAGTTCTTC. Its translation: CASSLGVGAGGNEQFF.

This chain joins TRBV18 and TRBJ2-7; 14 bases line up with TRBD2. J was trimmed by 6 bases and V by 6 bases; bases with no gene match: 7. Germline assignment: CDR1 KGHSH and CDR2 LQKENI. This CDR3 is 15 amino acids long. The CDR3: CASSGGTSGSSEQYF. CDR3 DNA sequence: TGTGCCAGCTCGGGGGGGACTAGCGGGAGTTCCGAGCAGTACTTC.

The J gene is TRBJ2-3, the V gene TRBV30; 8 nucleotides line up with TRBD2. The CDR3 sequence is 17 residues long. Germline-derived CDR1 and CDR2 are GTSNPN and SVGIG (reference sequence). V trimming: 2 bases; J trimming: 2 bases; junction bases outside the gene matches: 12. The CDR3 reads CAWSRGGAVRFTDTQYF. CDR3 DNA sequence: TGTGCCTGGAGTCGGGGGGGGGCAGTACGGTTCACAGATACGCAGTATTTT.

The gene calls are TRBV27 and TRBJ2-1; 10 bases are a match to TRBD2. The CDR3 contains 15 residues. Germline CDR1 reads MNHEY; CDR2 reads SMNVEV (reference sequence). With 5 bases clipped from V and 5 bases from J, the junction kept 6 bases outside the gene matches. CDR3 DNA: TGTGCCAGCAGTCCAAGGACTAGCGGCCACAATGAGCAGTTCTTC. Its translation is CASSPRTSGHNEQFF.

The chain couples TRBV2 to TRBJ2-2; 7 positions match TRBD2. This CDR3 spans 14 amino acids. CDR1 is SNHLY, CDR2 FYNNEI, per germline. Losses at the gene ends were 7 bases for V and 1 base for J; bases not matched to a gene: 3. The CDR3 loop reads CASKVAGNTGELFF. In DNA form, the CDR3 reads TGTGCCAGCAAGGTAGCGGGGAACACCGGGGAGCTGTTTTTT.

For this clone: The junction shows a germline mismatch at one end, possibly a read error. The rearrangement joins TRBV9 to TRBJ1-1; D is unclear. The germline V gene encodes CDR1 SGDLS and CDR2 YYNGEE. This CDR3 has 14 residues. The CDR3, as DNA: TGTGCCAGCAGCGTAGCGGGGTTGAACACTGAAGCTTCCTTT. Translation: CASSVAGLNTEASF.

The sample holds one count of this clone. The rearrangement uses TRBV19 and TRBJ2-4; 13 bases are shared with TRBD2. Germline V gene data show CDR1 as LNHDA and CDR2 as SQIVND (reference sequence). After removal of 5 bases from V and 12 bases from J, the junction contained 13 bases not matched to a gene. The CDR3 has 16 residues. In nucleotides, the CDR3 is TGTGCCAGTAGTCAAAAACTAGCGGGGGGGCCGGTCAGTCAGTACTTC. This codes for CASSQKLAGGPVSQYF.